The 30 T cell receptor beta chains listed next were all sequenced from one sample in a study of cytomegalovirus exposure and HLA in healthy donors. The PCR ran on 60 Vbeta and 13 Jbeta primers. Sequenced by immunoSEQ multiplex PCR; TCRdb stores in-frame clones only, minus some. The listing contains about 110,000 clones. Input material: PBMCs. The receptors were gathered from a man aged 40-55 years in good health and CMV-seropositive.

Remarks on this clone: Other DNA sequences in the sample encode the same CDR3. CDR3 coding DNA: TGCGCCAGCAGCTCGACAGGCAACACTGAAGCTTTCTTT. This codes for CASSSTGNTEAFF. The genes are TRBV5-1 and TRBJ1-1; D is perhaps TRBD1 (6 bases). Germline-derived CDR1 and CDR2 are SGHRS and YFSETQ. Trimming took 3 bases from V and 2 from J, leaving 8 bases between them. CDR3 length equals 13 residues.

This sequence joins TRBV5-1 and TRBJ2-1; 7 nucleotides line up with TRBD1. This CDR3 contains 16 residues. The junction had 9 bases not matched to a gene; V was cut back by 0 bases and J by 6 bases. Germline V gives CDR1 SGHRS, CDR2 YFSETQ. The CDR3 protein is CASSLAVRGSVNEQFF. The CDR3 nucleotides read TGCGCCAGCAGCTTGGCCGTCAGGGGGTCTGTCAATGAGCAGTTCTTC.

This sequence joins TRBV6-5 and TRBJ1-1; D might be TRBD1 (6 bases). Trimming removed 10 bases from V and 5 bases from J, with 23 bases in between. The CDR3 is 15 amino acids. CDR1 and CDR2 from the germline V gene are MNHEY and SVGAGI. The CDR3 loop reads CATIPPLTGLTEAFF. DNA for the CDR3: TGTGCCACCATTCCCCCCCTGACAGGATTGACTGAAGCTTTCTTT.

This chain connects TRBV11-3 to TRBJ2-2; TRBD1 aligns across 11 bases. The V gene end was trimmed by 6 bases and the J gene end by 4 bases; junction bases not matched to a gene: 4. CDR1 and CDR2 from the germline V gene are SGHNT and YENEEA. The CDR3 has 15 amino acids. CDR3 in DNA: TGTGCCAGCAGGTCCGGGACAGGGGGCACCGGGGAGCTGTTTTTT. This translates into CASRSGTGGTGELFF.

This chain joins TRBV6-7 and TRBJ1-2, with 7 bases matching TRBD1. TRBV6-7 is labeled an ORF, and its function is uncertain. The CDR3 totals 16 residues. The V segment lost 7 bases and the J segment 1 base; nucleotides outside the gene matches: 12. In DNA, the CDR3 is TGTGCCAGCATCCCCGGGACAGAGACTTTTAACTATGGCTACACCTTC. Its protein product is CASIPGTETFNYGYTF.

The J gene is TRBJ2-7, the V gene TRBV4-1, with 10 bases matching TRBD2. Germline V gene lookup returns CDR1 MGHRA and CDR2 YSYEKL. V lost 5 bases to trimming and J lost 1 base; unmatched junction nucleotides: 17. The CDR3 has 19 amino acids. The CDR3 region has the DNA TGCGCCAGCAGCACCCTTAACAGGGATCCGGGACTAGCGTCCTACGAGCAGTACTTC. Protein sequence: CASSTLNRDPGLASYEQYF.

Here the CDR3 reads CASSRIGTLNEKLFF. CDR3 DNA sequence: TGTGCCAGCAGTAGAATCGGGACACTAAATGAAAAACTGTTTTTT. The chain recombines TRBV2 with TRBJ1-4, with D perhaps matching TRBD1 (6 bases). Trimming shortened V by 5 bases and J by 5 bases, and 15 bases separated the two germline ends. CDR1 and CDR2 (germline): SNHLY, FYNNEI. This CDR3 contains 15 residues.

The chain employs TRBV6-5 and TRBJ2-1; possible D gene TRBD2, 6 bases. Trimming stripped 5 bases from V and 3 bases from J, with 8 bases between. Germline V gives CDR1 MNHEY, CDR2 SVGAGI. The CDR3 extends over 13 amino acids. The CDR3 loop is CASSPGGYNEQFF. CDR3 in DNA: TGTGCCAGCAGTCCCGGGGGCTACAATGAGCAGTTCTTC.

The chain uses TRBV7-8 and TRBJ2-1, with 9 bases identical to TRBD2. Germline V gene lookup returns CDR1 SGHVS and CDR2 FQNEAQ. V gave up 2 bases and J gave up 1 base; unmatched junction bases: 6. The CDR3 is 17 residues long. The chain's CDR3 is CASSLPISGSSYNEQFF. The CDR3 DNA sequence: TGTGCCAGCAGCTTACCCATTAGCGGGAGTTCCTACAATGAGCAGTTCTTC.

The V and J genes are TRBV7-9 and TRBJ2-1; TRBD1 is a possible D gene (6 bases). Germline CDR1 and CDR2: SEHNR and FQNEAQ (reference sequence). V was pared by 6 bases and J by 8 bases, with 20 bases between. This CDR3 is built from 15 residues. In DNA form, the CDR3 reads TGTGCCAGCAGTCTCAGGGGCCCAGGGGTGGATGAGCAGTTCTTC. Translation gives CASSLRGPGVDEQFF.

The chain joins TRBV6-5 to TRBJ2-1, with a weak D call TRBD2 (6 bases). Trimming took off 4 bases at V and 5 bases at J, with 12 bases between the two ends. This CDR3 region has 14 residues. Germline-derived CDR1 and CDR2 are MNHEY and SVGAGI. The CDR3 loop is CASSSFGRDNEQFF. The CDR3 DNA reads TGTGCCAGCAGTTCATTCGGGAGAGACAATGAGCAGTTCTTC.

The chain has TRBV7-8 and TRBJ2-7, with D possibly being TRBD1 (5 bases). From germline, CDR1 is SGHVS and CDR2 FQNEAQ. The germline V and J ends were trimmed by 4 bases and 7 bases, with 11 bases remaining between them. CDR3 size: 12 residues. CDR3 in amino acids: CASSSTGREQYF. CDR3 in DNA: TGTGCCAGCAGCTCAACAGGCCGTGAGCAGTACTTC.

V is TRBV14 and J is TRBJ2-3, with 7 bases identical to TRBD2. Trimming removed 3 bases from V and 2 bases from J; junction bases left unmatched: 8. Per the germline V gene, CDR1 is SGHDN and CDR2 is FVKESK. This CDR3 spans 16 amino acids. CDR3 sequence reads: CASSHFAGVYTDTQYF. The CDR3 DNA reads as TGTGCCAGCAGCCACTTTGCGGGGGTTTACACAGATACGCAGTATTTT.

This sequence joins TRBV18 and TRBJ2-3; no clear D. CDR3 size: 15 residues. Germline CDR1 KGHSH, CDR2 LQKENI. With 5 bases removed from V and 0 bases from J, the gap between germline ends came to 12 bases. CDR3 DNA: TGTGCCAGCTCAATCCTTTTTTCTAGCACAGATACGCAGTATTTT. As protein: CASSILFSSTDTQYF.

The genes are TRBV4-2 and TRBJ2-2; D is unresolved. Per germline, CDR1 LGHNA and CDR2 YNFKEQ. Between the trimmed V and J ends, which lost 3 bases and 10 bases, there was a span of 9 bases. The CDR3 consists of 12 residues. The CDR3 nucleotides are TGTGCCAGCAGCCAGGCAAGTGTGGAGCTGTTTTTT. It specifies CASSQASVELFF.

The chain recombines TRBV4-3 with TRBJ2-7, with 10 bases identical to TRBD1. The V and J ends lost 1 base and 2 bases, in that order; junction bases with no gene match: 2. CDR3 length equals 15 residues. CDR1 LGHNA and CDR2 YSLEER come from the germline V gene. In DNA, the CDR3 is TGCGCCAGCAGCCAAGGACAGGGGGCTGCCTACGAGCAGTACTTC. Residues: CASSQGQGAAYEQYF.

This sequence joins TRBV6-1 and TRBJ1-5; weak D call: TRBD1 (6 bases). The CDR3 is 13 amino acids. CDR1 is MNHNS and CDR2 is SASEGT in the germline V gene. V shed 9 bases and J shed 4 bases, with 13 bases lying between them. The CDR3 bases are TGTGCCAGTGTAGGGGGTCCTAATCAGCCCCAGCATTTT. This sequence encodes CASVGGPNQPQHF.

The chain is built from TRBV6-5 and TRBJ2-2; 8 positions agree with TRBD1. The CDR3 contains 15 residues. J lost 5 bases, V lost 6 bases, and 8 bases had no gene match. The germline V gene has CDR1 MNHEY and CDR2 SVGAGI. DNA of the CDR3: TGTGCCAGCAGACCGGGACAGGTTAGGACCGGGGAGCTGTTTTTT. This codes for CASRPGQVRTGELFF.

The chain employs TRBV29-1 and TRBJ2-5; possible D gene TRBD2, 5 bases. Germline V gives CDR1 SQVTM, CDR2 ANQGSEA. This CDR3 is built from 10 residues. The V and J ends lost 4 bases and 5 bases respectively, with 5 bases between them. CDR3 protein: CSVGRETQYF. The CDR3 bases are TGCAGCGTTGGGAGGGAGACCCAGTACTTC.

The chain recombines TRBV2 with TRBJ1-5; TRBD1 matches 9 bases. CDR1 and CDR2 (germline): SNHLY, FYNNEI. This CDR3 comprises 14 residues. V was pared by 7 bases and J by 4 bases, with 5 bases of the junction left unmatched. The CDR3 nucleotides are TGTGCCAGCACCCCAGACAGGGGGAATCAGCCCCAGCATTTT. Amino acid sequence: CASTPDRGNQPQHF.

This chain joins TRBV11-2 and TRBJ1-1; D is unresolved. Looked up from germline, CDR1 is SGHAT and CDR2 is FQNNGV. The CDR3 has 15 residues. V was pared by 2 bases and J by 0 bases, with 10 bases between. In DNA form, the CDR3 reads TGTGCCAGCAGCTTAAATGCGTTGATGAACACTGAAGCTTTCTTT. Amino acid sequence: CASSLNALMNTEAFF. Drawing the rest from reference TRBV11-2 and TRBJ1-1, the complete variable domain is EAGVAQSPRYKIIEKRQSVAFWCNPISGHATLYWYQQILGQGPKLLIQFQNNGVVDDSQLPKDRFSAERLKGVDSTLKIQPAKLEDSAVYLCASSLNALMNTEAFFGQGTRLTVV.

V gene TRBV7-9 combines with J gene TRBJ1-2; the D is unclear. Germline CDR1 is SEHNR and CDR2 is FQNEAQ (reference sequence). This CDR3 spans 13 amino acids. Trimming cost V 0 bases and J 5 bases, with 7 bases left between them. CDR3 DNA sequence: TGTGCCAGCAGCTTAGCGGCAGCGTATGGCTACACCTTC. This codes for CASSLAAAYGYTF.

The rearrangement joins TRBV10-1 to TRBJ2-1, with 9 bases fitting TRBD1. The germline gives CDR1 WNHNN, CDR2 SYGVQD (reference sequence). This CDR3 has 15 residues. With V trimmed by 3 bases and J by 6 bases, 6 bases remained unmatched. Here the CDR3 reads CASSEVGTGFNEQFF. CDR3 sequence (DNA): TGCGCCAGCAGTGAAGTAGGGACAGGGTTCAATGAGCAGTTCTTC.

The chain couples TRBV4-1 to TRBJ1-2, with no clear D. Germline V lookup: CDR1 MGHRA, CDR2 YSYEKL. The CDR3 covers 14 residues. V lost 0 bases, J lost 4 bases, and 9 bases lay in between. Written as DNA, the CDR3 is TGCGCCAGCAGCCAAGATCCGACGGGCTATGGCTACACCTTC. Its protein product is CASSQDPTGYGYTF.

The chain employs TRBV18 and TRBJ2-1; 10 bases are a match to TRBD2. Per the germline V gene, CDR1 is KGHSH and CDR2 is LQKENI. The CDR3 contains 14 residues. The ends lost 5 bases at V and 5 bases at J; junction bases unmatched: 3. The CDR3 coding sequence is TGTGCCAGCTCAGGCCTAGCGGGAGACAATGAGCAGTTCTTC. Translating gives CASSGLAGDNEQFF.

CDR3 DNA sequence: TGTGCCTGGAGTGTAGGAGGGGTGGGAAGTCAGCCCCAGCATTTT. This sequence encodes CAWSVGGVGSQPQHF. The rearrangement links TRBV30 to TRBJ1-5, with TRBD1 as a possible D gene (5 bases). This CDR3 is built from 15 residues. V lost 0 bases and J 6 bases, leaving 15 bases between the germline ends. CDR1 GTSNPN and CDR2 SVGIG come from the germline V gene (reference sequence).

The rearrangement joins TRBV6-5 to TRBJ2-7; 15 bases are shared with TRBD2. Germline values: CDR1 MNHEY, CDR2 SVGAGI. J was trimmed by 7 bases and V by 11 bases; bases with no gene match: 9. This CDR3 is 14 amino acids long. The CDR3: CAASEGLAGGEQYF. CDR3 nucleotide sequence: TGTGCCGCCAGTGAAGGACTAGCGGGAGGGGAGCAGTACTTC.

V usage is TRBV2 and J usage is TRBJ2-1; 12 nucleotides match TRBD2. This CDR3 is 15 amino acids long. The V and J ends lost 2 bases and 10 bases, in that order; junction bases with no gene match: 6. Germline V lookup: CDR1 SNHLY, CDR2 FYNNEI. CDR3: CASSELAGGDQEQFF. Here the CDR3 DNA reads TGTGCCAGCAGTGAACTAGCGGGAGGGGATCAGGAGCAGTTCTTC. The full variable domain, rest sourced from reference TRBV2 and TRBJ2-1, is EPEVTQTPSHQVTQMGQEVILRCVPISNHLYFYWYRQILGQKVEFLVSFYNNEISEKSEIFDDQFSVERPDGSNFTLKIRSTKLEDSAMYFCASSELAGGDQEQFFGPGTRLTVL.

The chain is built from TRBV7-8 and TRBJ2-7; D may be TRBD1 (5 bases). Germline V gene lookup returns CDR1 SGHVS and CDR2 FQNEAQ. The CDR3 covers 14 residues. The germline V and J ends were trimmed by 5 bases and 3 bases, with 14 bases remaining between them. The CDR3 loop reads CASSRTSPIYEQYF. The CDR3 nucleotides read TGTGCCAGCAGCCGGACAAGCCCCATCTACGAGCAGTACTTC.

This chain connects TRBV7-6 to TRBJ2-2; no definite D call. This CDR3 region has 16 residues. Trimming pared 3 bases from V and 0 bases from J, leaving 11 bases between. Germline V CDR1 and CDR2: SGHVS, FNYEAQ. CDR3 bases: TGTGCCAGCAGCTTGGAGACGGCCGCGAACACCGGGGAGCTGTTTTTT. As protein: CASSLETAANTGELFF.